The TCR beta chain described here comes from a study of blood T cell repertoires in COVID-19 (dated by TCRdb to the early 2020s). Notes on the research overall: Samples from collaborators originated in the United States, Italy and Spain and spanned both the acute and convalescent phases of COVID-19. Nearly every sample came with metadata listing a de-identified subject ID, COVID-19 status, age in years and sex. The dataset comprised deeply sampled blood TCRbeta repertoires from subjects exposed to, actively infected with, or recovered from COVID-19. Samples came from the ongoing ImmuneRACE study (first 160 participants) plus 1,254 subjects from 6 global collaborators. The material from the prospective study consisted of cDNA or gDNA derived from T cells, B-cell-depleted T cells, or PBMCs. The repertoires were released in a freely available public database intended as a resource for research on the immune response to SARS-CoV-2. Where HLA class I and class II types were available, the types were taken from metadata supplied by the sample provider, not from assay-based typing. What the authors observed across the whole study: How much clinical and demographic metadata was included differed by source and by participant, and the metadata was provided uncurated.

Samples from volunteer blood donors who had recovered from COVID-19 were contributed by a second Seattle source. Whole blood was collected in K2EDTA tubes by collaborating institutions according to the institutions' own protocols. Collaborator samples were shipped for TCRbeta analysis as frozen whole blood, isolated PBMCs, or DNA extracted from either sample type. Based on the germline V gene (reference sequence), the CDR1 and CDR2 sequences are LGHDT and YNNKEL. The CDR3 runs 15 residues from the cysteine to the phenylalanine. Left in the record is the CDR3 DNA by itself, 45 bases read in frame from the first base. Trimming at the junction amounts to 0 bases on V and 5 bases on J, and the germline ends lie 13 bases apart. TCRbeta CDR3 regions were amplified from genomic DNA by means of the immunoSEQ Assay, a bias-controlled multiplex PCR. The study's own analysis went as follows. The number of nucleated cells in each sample was estimated from the amplification of reference gene primers within the assay. Sequence reads were collapsed and filtered to measure the absolute abundance of every unique TCRbeta CDR3 rearrangement. For each sample, productive Simpson clonality was calculated as the square root of Simpson's diversity index across productive rearrangements. TCRdb's version of the immuneACCESS table is confined to in-frame rearrangements and falls short of the full clone set. An unresolved V gene accounts for under half of the shortfall where checked; the remainder is of unknown origin. V, J and clone size derive from that table, while D and trimming were established from the DNA sequence. Across this sample there are roughly 300,000 clones, with more than 75% seen only once. Jointly, the top ten make up approximately 7.8% of the sample.

About this clone: Its cognate antigen has yet to be identified. Base qualities are not recorded, but no much larger clone differs from it by a single base.

The V gene is TRBV3-1 (or the pseudogene TRBV3-2) and the J gene is TRBJ2-5; TRBD2 is a weak D gene call, 5 bases matching. The sequence was collected from a woman in her forties or fifties who had recovered from COVID-19. Sample: peripheral blood. Here the CDR3 is given as CASSQEALRRETQYF. The nucleotides are TGTGCCAGCAGCCAAGAAGCCCTAAGGAGGGAGACCCAGTACTTC.